Following are 16 T cell receptor beta chains from one sample sequenced in a study of OX40 agonist ivuxolimab in advanced cancers. Clones were sequenced by immunoSEQ multiplex PCR, and TCRdb holds only the in-frame ones, with some missing. Here the sample spans roughly 23,000 clones, approximately 83% being singletons. The specimen comprised CD4+ or CD8+ T cells sorted from blood, sampled in a trial of the OX40 agonist ivuxolimab. These receptors were obtained from an adult with an advanced solid tumor such as melanoma, head and neck, liver or kidney cancer.

This clone appeared once. CDR3 sequence reads: CASSGWQYF. Written as DNA, the CDR3 is TGTGCCAGCAGTGGTTGGCAGTACTTC. The rearrangement links TRBV6-4 to TRBJ2-5; D is undetermined. Trimming pared 4 bases from V and 11 bases from J, leaving 5 bases between. The length of the CDR3 is 9 residues. Germline assignment: CDR1 MRHNA and CDR2 SNTAGT.

This clone was recorded only once. This chain links TRBV19 with TRBJ1-1, with a possible D match to TRBD1 (6 bases). Per the germline V gene, CDR1 is LNHDA and CDR2 is SQIVND (reference sequence). The V end lost 10 bases, the J end lost 6 bases, and 18 bases lay between the germline ends. This CDR3 region has 13 residues. CDR3 nucleotides: TGTGCCACCGGCAGGGGATGGGCCTCTGAAGCTTTCTTT. Translation gives CATGRGWASEAFF. The full variable domain, its missing parts supplied by reference TRBV19 and TRBJ1-1, is DGGITQSPKYLFRKEGQNVTLSCEQNLNHDAMYWYRQDPGQGLRLIYYSQIVNDFQKGDIAEGYSVSREKKESFPLTVTSAQKNPTAFYLCATGRGWASEAFFGQGTRLTVV.

This chain connects TRBV5-4 to TRBJ2-1, with 10 bases that match TRBD2. CDR1 is SGHNT, CDR2 YYREEE, per germline (reference sequence). The V segment lost 4 bases and the J segment 4 bases; nucleotides outside the gene matches: 8. The CDR3 has 16 amino acids. The CDR3, as DNA: TGTGCCAGCAGCCCCCAGGGAGCGGGGGGGTACAATGAGCAGTTCTTC. It yields the protein CASSPQGAGGYNEQFF.

The rearrangement links TRBV19 to TRBJ2-3; the D gene is possibly TRBD2 (6 bases). Germline CDR1 reads LNHDA; CDR2 reads SQIVND (reference sequence). Trimming took 1 base from V and 1 from J, leaving 6 bases between them. The CDR3 length is 14 residues. The CDR3 here is CASSIAGGTDTQYF. The CDR3 DNA reads as TGTGCCAGTAGTATAGCGGGAGGCACAGATACGCAGTATTTT.

This sequence joins TRBV10-3 and TRBJ2-2, with D perhaps matching TRBD1 or TRBD2 (5 bases each). V lost 10 bases to trimming and J lost 6 bases, with 12 bases between them. The germline V gene encodes CDR1 ENHRY and CDR2 SYGVKD. CDR3 length: 12 residues. The CDR3 coding sequence is TGTGCCACCCGGACGGGGCCCGGGGAGCTGTTTTTT. It specifies CATRTGPGELFF.

To note about this clone: At one end the junction does not follow the germline gene, possibly because of a read error. The rearrangement uses TRBV7-7 and TRBJ2-5, with D possibly being TRBD1 (7 bases). The end of the DNA aligns better with TRBJ2-7, so the J call may be wrong. The CDR3 has 17 amino acids. Germline CDR1 SSHAT, CDR2 FNYEAQ (reference sequence). The CDR3 region is CASSPFGGDRSSYEQYF. The CDR3 region has the DNA TGTGCTAGCAGCCCCTTTGGAGGGGACAGATCCTCCTACGAGCAGTACTTC.

The rearrangement uses TRBV7-9 and TRBJ2-3; TRBD2 agrees at 13 bases. Germline values: CDR1 SEHNR, CDR2 FQNEAQ (reference sequence). V lost 2 bases, J lost 5 bases, and 4 bases stayed unmatched. The CDR3 has 16 residues. Written as DNA, the CDR3 is TGTGCCAGCAGCTTAACTAGCGGGGGGGCCGGAGATACGCAGTATTTT. The encoded protein is CASSLTSGGAGDTQYF.

V usage is TRBV10-1 and J usage is TRBJ1-1; D remains unclear. The V and J ends lost 3 bases and 1 base respectively, with 9 bases between them. The CDR3 contains 14 residues. Germline V CDR1 and CDR2: WNHNN, SYGVQD (reference sequence). CDR3 region: CASSETPGNTEAFF. CDR3 DNA: TGCGCCAGCAGTGAAACCCCCGGGAACACTGAAGCTTTCTTT.

This clone rates as medium-sized. This chain connects TRBV2 to TRBJ2-7, with 10 bases fitting TRBD2. J gave up 5 bases and V 8 bases, and 6 bases lay outside the gene matches. This CDR3 has 13 amino acids. The germline gives CDR1 SNHLY, CDR2 FYNNEI. CDR3 sequence: CASSLAGANEQYF. The CDR3 DNA follows: TGTGCCAGCTCGCTAGCGGGAGCCAACGAGCAGTACTTC. Filled out from reference TRBV2 and TRBJ2-7, the complete variable domain reads EPEVTQTPSHQVTQMGQEVILRCVPISNHLYFYWYRQILGQKVEFLVSFYNNEISEKSEIFDDQFSVERPDGSNFTLKIRSTKLEDSAMYFCASSLAGANEQYFGPGTRLTVT.

The V call is TRBV9, the J call TRBJ2-3, with 9 bases fitting TRBD1. Germline CDR1 is SGDLS and CDR2 is YYNGEE. V lost 7 bases to trimming and J lost 3 bases; unmatched junction nucleotides: 9. The CDR3 is 15 residues long. This CDR3 reads CASDGTGLWTDTQYF. In DNA form, the CDR3 reads TGTGCCAGCGATGGGACAGGGCTTTGGACAGATACGCAGTATTTT.

The chain employs TRBV30 and TRBJ1-2, with D possibly TRBD1 on 6 matching bases. The V end lost 4 bases, the J end lost 6 bases, and 15 bases lay between the germline ends. Germline CDR1 and CDR2: GTSNPN and SVGIG (reference sequence). The CDR3 is 13 amino acids. Written as DNA, the CDR3 is TGTGCCTGGACTACAGGGCGGGTTGATGGCTACACCTTC. Translation: CAWTTGRVDGYTF. Together with reference TRBV30 and TRBJ1-2, the CDR3 gives the full variable domain: SQTIHQWPATLVQPVGSPLSLECTVEGTSNPNLYWYRQAAGRGLQLLFYSVGIGQISSEVPQNLSASRPQDRQFILSSKKLLLSDSGFYLCAWTTGRVDGYTFGSGTRLTVV.

The DNA for the CDR3 is TGTGCCAGCAGTTTGAGCCGGGACAGGGAACGTAATTCACCCCTCCACTTT. Translated, it gives CASSLSRDRERNSPLHF. This chain links TRBV28 with TRBJ1-6; 9 positions agree with TRBD1. CDR1 and CDR2 (germline): MDHEN, SYDVKM. J lost 6 bases, V lost 3 bases, and 9 bases had no gene match. The length of the CDR3 is 17 residues.

The V and J genes are TRBV5-4 and TRBJ2-3; the match to TRBD2 covers 8 bases. The junction had 1 base not matched to a gene; V was cut back by 0 bases and J by 4 bases. The length of the CDR3 is 14 residues. Looked up from germline, CDR1 is SGHNT and CDR2 is YYREEE (reference sequence). As DNA, the CDR3 is TGTGCCAGCAGCTTGGTGACTAGCGCAGATACGCAGTATTTT. Translation gives CASSLVTSADTQYF.

The rearrangement uses TRBV14 and TRBJ1-4; D gene unclear. Germline values: CDR1 SGHDN, CDR2 FVKESK. The CDR3 consists of 14 residues. V was clipped by 6 bases and J by 7 bases, with 15 bases between them. The CDR3 spells CASSGPEQTEKLFF. CDR3 nucleotide sequence: TGTGCCAGCAGTGGACCCGAACAGACTGAAAAACTGTTTTTT.

The J gene is TRBJ2-2, the V gene TRBV12-5, with D possibly called TRBD1 or TRBD2 (5 bases each). This CDR3 contains 15 residues. Germline lookup yields CDR1 LGHNT and CDR2 FRNRAP. V was cut by 5 bases and J by 4 bases, with 14 bases left in between. CDR3 DNA sequence: TGTGCTAGTGGTCCCGGGACGGCAGCCACCGGGGAGCTGTTTTTT. Encoded protein: CASGPGTAATGELFF.

This rearrangement joins TRBV5-1 to TRBJ2-4; perhaps TRBD2 as D (5 bases). The CDR3 spans 15 residues. Trimming removed 3 bases at V and 0 bases at J, with 10 bases between. Germline CDR1 reads SGHRS; CDR2 reads YFSETQ. CDR3 residues: CASSSAGLAKNIQYF. CDR3 nucleotide sequence: TGCGCCAGCAGCTCCGCTGGACTAGCCAAAAACATTCAGTACTTC. The variable domain in full, completed from reference TRBV5-1 and TRBJ2-4, reads KAGVTQTPRYLIKTRGQQVTLSCSPISGHRSVSWYQQTPGQGLQFLFEYFSETQRNKGNFPGRFSGRQFSNSRSEMNVSTLELGDSALYLCASSSAGLAKNIQYFGAGTRLSVL.